Listed here are 22 T cell receptor beta chains from one sample, sequenced in a study of identical twins. TCRdb processed the 5' RACE reads anew with MiXCR; each CDR3 protein has one entry. Among some 730,000 distinct CDR3 sequences listed, 18% were seen once. These data also formed part of another study, on T cells expressing NK-cell markers.

The source material was PBMCs. The receptor source for this set is a woman under 30 in good health.

The chain combines TRBV5-1 with TRBJ2-6; TRBD2 might be the D (5 bases). Germline-derived CDR1 and CDR2 are SGHRS and YFSETQ. The V gene lost 7 bases and the J gene lost 1 base, with 15 bases spanning the gap. The CDR3 totals 16 residues. The CDR3 bases are TGCGCCAGCGGGCTCAACCCGGGGTCTGGGGCCAACGTCCTGACTTTC. Amino acids: CASGLNPGSGANVLTF.

This clonotype was seen only a few times. The chain joins TRBV20-1 to TRBJ2-1; maybe TRBD1 (7 bases). V lost 6 bases and J lost 1, with 13 bases in between. Germline CDR1 reads DFQATT; CDR2 reads SNEGSKA (reference sequence). This CDR3 has 14 amino acids. CDR3 sequence (DNA): TGCAGTGCCGACGCGGGACAGTCCTACAATGAGCAGTTCTTC. Amino acids: CSADAGQSYNEQFF.

This clonotype was seen repeatedly, ten times or more. The chain has TRBV3-1 and TRBJ2-7; TRBD2 aligns across 15 bases. Germline values: CDR1 LGHDT, CDR2 YNNKEL (reference sequence). V lost 4 bases to trimming and J lost 3 bases; unmatched junction nucleotides: 7. The CDR3 runs to 17 residues. The CDR3 region has the DNA TGTGCCAGCAGCCGCGGACTAGCGGGAGGGGATCACTACGAGCAGTACTTC. It specifies CASSRGLAGGDHYEQYF.

The chain combines TRBV15 with TRBJ2-1; unclear D gene. The CDR3 is 11 amino acids. The V and J ends lost 0 bases and 9 bases respectively, with 3 bases between them. The germline V gene has CDR1 LNHNV and CDR2 YYDKDF (reference sequence). CDR3 coding DNA: TGTGCCACCAGCAGAGAAGGTGAGCAGTTCTTC. It specifies CATSREGEQFF.

There are a few counts of this clonotype. The CDR3 here is CASSFRANNLANTGELFF. CDR3 nucleotides: TGCGCCAGCAGCTTCCGAGCCAATAATCTCGCGAACACCGGGGAGCTGTTTTTT. The chain uses TRBV5-1 and TRBJ2-2, with D hard to call. Trimming took off 2 bases at V and 0 bases at J, with 17 bases between the two ends. The CDR3 consists of 18 residues. CDR1 is SGHRS, CDR2 YFSETQ, per germline.

This clonotype occurred a few times. V and J are TRBV4-3 and TRBJ2-4; D is undetermined. Trimming took off 3 bases at V and 2 bases at J, with 26 bases between the two ends. The germline CDR1 and CDR2 sequences are LGHNA and YSLEER. CDR3 length: 20 residues. In nucleotides, the CDR3 is TGCGCCAGCAGCCACGAGTTTGGTCTGATCACCTCTGGGTCCAAAAACATTCAGTACTTC. Protein product: CASSHEFGLITSGSKNIQYF.

This chain links TRBV10-3 with TRBJ2-1; TRBD1 agrees at 9 bases. Germline V gene sequence: CDR1 ENHRY, CDR2 SYGVKD. Trimming removed 5 bases from V and 3 bases from J; junction bases left unmatched: 11. This CDR3 comprises 17 residues. The CDR3 region has the DNA TGTGCCATCAGTAACTCCAGGGGGACAGGGAACTACAATGAGCAGTTCTTC. Amino acids: CAISNSRGTGNYNEQFF.

The J gene is TRBJ1-2, the V gene TRBV20-1, with a weak D call TRBD1 (5 bases). There are 15 residues in the CDR3. From germline, CDR1 is DFQATT and CDR2 SNEGSKA (reference sequence). Trimming shortened V by 3 bases and J by 0 bases, and 14 bases separated the two germline ends. The chain's CDR3 is CSASYPGETNYGYTF. For the CDR3, the DNA is TGCAGTGCTAGTTACCCGGGGGAGACTAACTATGGCTACACCTTC.

This clonotype occurred a few times. In nucleotides, the CDR3 is TGCAGCGTTGAACCGTCGCACAGGAGCGGTGAGACCGGGGAGCTGTTTTTT. Its translation: CSVEPSHRSGETGELFF. The chain carries TRBV29-1 and TRBJ2-2, with D perhaps assigned TRBD1 or TRBD2 (5 bases each). Per germline, CDR1 SQVTM and CDR2 ANQGSEA. Trimming shortened V by 2 bases and J by 5 bases, and 21 bases separated the two germline ends. The CDR3 sequence is 17 residues long.

This clonotype was recorded a few times. The chain has TRBV20-1 and TRBJ1-5; no clear D. This CDR3 is built from 12 residues. The germline V and J ends were trimmed by 5 bases and 2 bases, with 7 bases remaining between them. Germline V CDR1 and CDR2: DFQATT, SNEGSKA (reference sequence). CDR3 protein: CSAARGNQPQHF. As DNA, the CDR3 is TGCAGTGCTGCACGGGGCAATCAGCCCCAGCATTTT.

This clonotype was seen a handful of times. This chain links TRBV7-8 with TRBJ2-1; the D is unclear. The CDR3 contains 15 residues. V was pared by 1 base and J by 2 bases, with 9 bases between. Per the germline V gene, CDR1 is SGHVS and CDR2 is FQNEAQ. The CDR3 sequence is CASSLGGFPYNEQFF. In DNA, the CDR3 is TGTGCCAGCAGCTTAGGAGGTTTCCCCTACAATGAGCAGTTCTTC.

This clonotype occurred many times. This chain joins TRBV6-5 and TRBJ1-1; D unresolved. Germline V gene data show CDR1 as MNHEY and CDR2 as SVGAGI. Trimming shortened V by 2 bases and J by 1 base, and 5 bases separated the two germline ends. The CDR3 contains 13 residues. The CDR3 region is CASSYNRNTEAFF. CDR3 nucleotides: TGTGCCAGCAGTTACAACAGGAACACTGAAGCTTTCTTT.

CDR3 DNA: TGTGCCAGCAGTTTTGCCGGGGCCTCTGGGGCCAACGTCCTGACTTTC. It encodes CASSFAGASGANVLTF. The V gene is TRBV27, the J gene TRBJ2-6; D is perhaps TRBD1 or TRBD2 (5 bases each). In germline, CDR1 is MNHEY, CDR2 SMNVEV (reference sequence). The ends were cut back, 3 bases at V and 0 bases at J, with 9 bases in the middle. This CDR3 spans 16 amino acids.

This clonotype has just a few counts. The chain employs TRBV5-1 and TRBJ2-2; tentatively, D is TRBD1 (5 bases). V was clipped by 6 bases and J by 4 bases, with 16 bases between them. The CDR3 covers 15 residues. Germline values: CDR1 SGHRS, CDR2 YFSETQ. In DNA, the CDR3 is TGCGCCAGCACCCAGGGTTTTAGGGGCACCGGGGAGCTGTTTTTT. Protein: CASTQGFRGTGELFF.

The table lists this clonotype with a count of one. CDR3 sequence (DNA): TGTGCCAGCAGTGATGGGGCGGCCCGCTACAATGAGCAGTTCTTC. This codes for CASSDGAARYNEQFF. The chain is built from TRBV2 and TRBJ2-1, with a weak D call TRBD1 (5 bases). This CDR3 region has 15 residues. Trimming removed 3 bases from V and 3 bases from J, with 12 bases in between. Germline values: CDR1 SNHLY, CDR2 FYNNEI.

The table lists this clonotype with a few counts. The chain recombines TRBV20-1 with TRBJ2-2; D tentatively reads TRBD1 or TRBD2 (5 bases each). With 6 bases removed from V and 3 bases from J, the gap between germline ends came to 11 bases. Germline V gene sequence: CDR1 DFQATT, CDR2 SNEGSKA (reference sequence). This CDR3 has 13 amino acids. The CDR3 DNA follows: TGCAGTGCAGGGGACCTTTACACCGGGGAGCTGTTTTTT. This translates into CSAGDLYTGELFF.

The chain links TRBV6-5 to TRBJ1-1; TRBD1 might be the D (5 bases). This CDR3 comprises 12 residues. V was clipped by 2 bases and J by 9 bases, with 10 bases between them. Germline CDR1 MNHEY, CDR2 SVGAGI. The DNA of the CDR3 is TGTGCCAGCAGTTACGCGGCAGGGCAAGCTTTCTTT. Its protein is CASSYAAGQAFF.

This chain joins TRBV6-1 and TRBJ1-6; D is unclear. CDR3 size: 11 residues. Germline CDR1 is MNHNS and CDR2 is SASEGT. Deletions cut 2 bases from V and 9 bases from J, with 2 bases between. CDR3 loop: CASSELSPLHF. Written as DNA, the CDR3 is TGTGCCAGCAGTGAACTTTCACCCCTCCACTTT.

This clonotype was observed a few times. This chain connects TRBV5-1 to TRBJ1-1; no clear D gene. CDR1 is SGHRS, CDR2 YFSETQ, per germline. V was clipped by 4 bases and J by 9 bases, with 13 bases between them. The CDR3 is made up of 12 amino acids. The chain's CDR3 is CASSPRDTKAFF. CDR3 sequence (DNA): TGCGCCAGCAGCCCGCGGGATACAAAAGCTTTCTTT.

The V gene is TRBV6-1, the J gene TRBJ1-3, with TRBD1 identical over 7 bases. Losses at the gene ends were 8 bases for V and 2 bases for J; bases not matched to a gene: 9. This CDR3 comprises 15 residues. Germline CDR1 MNHNS, CDR2 SASEGT. CDR3: CASRKTGTAGNTIYF. In DNA form, the CDR3 reads TGTGCCAGCCGAAAAACCGGGACAGCTGGAAACACCATATATTTT.

The chain uses TRBV3-1 and TRBJ1-2; 8 bases map to TRBD1. The CDR3 is 14 amino acids. Losses at the gene ends were 4 bases for V and 4 bases for J; bases not matched to a gene: 5. In germline, CDR1 is LGHDT, CDR2 YNNKEL (reference sequence). This CDR3 reads CASSLSTGAYGYTF. The CDR3 DNA follows: TGTGCCAGCAGCCTTTCGACAGGGGCCTATGGCTACACCTTC.

Here the CDR3 reads CASSPTPRPQFF. The CDR3 region has the DNA TGTGCCAGCAGCCCTACCCCTAGACCGCAGTTCTTC. This chain connects TRBV11-2 to TRBJ2-1, with D uncertain. Germline values: CDR1 SGHAT, CDR2 FQNNGV. The ends were cut back, 5 bases at V and 12 bases at J, with 14 bases in the middle. The CDR3 totals 12 residues.